This entry is about one T cell receptor beta chain. Its specificity is unknown. Only in-frame clones appear in the TCRdb table, and some are missing; sequencing was by immunoSEQ multiplex PCR. The data contain some 2,000,000 clones, 90% to 95% of them singletons. This record belongs to a study of shared clonotypes between healthy human individuals. Whole-study findings and limits: Relative to their counterparts shared across all four donors, non-shared clonotypes exhibited diminished generation probabilities.

V gave up 2 bases and J gave up 4 bases; unmatched junction bases: 7. The CDR3 totals 15 residues. CDR1 and CDR2 from the germline V gene are MNHEY and SVGAGI. The receptor was derived from a man between 18 and 35 years old in good health. Sequencing input: naive CD4+ T cells sorted from blood. Subset indicated: CD45RA+ positively selected. The chain recombines TRBV6-5 with TRBJ1-2; 7 nucleotides line up with TRBD1. CDR3 in DNA: TGTGCCAGCAGTTACCAACGACAGGGAGGCTATGGCTACACCTTC. It translates to CASSYQRQGGYGYTF.